The 25 T cell receptor beta chains given below trace back to one sample, sequenced in a study of T cells in Graves' hyperthyroidism and ophthalmopathy. RNA transcripts gave rise to amplified TCR beta CDR3 regions. The HTBI primer set served for first-round RT-PCR of the TCR CDR3. TCRdb passed the multiplex PCR reads through MiXCR, listing each CDR3 protein once. The sample has roughly 380,000 distinct CDR3 sequences, about 18% seen once. Sequencing was done on a sample of blood. These receptors all come from a woman aged 18-35 years with Graves' hyperthyroidism.

This clonotype was observed many times. The chain is built from TRBV28 and TRBJ2-7, with D perhaps TRBD2 (5 bases). In germline, CDR1 is MDHEN, CDR2 SYDVKM. Trimming cost V 5 bases and J 5 bases, with 16 bases left between them. The CDR3 contains 14 residues. The CDR3 DNA follows: TGTGCCAGCAGTACGTCCGGGATTCCAAACGAGCAGTACTTC. Its translation: CASSTSGIPNEQYF.

The chain couples TRBV18 to TRBJ2-7; TRBD1 aligns across 7 bases. V dropped 6 bases and J dropped 4; count of bases not matched to a gene: 9. The CDR3 is 14 residues long. Germline assignment: CDR1 KGHSH and CDR2 LQKENI. In DNA, the CDR3 is TGTGCCAGCTCTTCCTTTGGGACAGCTTACGAGCAGTACTTC. It codes for CASSSFGTAYEQYF.

At least ten counts were recorded for this clonotype. V is TRBV20-1 and J is TRBJ1-1; unclear D gene. The V end lost 3 bases, the J end lost 13 bases, and 18 bases lay between the germline ends. Germline lookup yields CDR1 DFQATT and CDR2 SNEGSKA (reference sequence). This CDR3 has 12 amino acids. The DNA of the CDR3 is TGCAGTGCTAGCCCCCGACCCGCCGCTGGTTTCTTT. It translates to CSASPRPAAGFF.

Many counts were recorded for this clonotype. This chain joins TRBV27 and TRBJ1-2; no definite D call. The CDR3 totals 15 residues. Between the trimmed V and J ends, which lost 7 bases and 4 bases, there was a span of 19 bases. Germline V CDR1 and CDR2: MNHEY, SMNVEV (reference sequence). This chain's CDR3 is CASTTYKSPLYGYTF. DNA of the CDR3: TGTGCCAGCACTACCTACAAGTCCCCTCTCTATGGCTACACCTTC.

The V call is TRBV19, the J call TRBJ2-7, with TRBD2 matching 8 bases. There are 15 residues in the CDR3. With 3 bases clipped from V and 2 bases from J, the junction kept 6 bases outside the gene matches. Germline CDR1 is LNHDA and CDR2 is SQIVND (reference sequence). The CDR3 DNA follows: TGTGCCAGTAGTATCAGGACTAGCCGAACCTACGAGCAGTACTTC. Amino acid sequence: CASSIRTSRTYEQYF.

This clonotype occurred many times. The chain employs TRBV28 and TRBJ2-7; tentative D call: TRBD1 (5 bases). The CDR3 contains 14 residues. The germline CDR1 and CDR2 sequences are MDHEN and SYDVKM. V lost 1 base, J lost 2 bases, and 9 bases lay in between. CDR3 sequence reads: CASSLYDSPYEQYF. CDR3 in DNA: TGTGCCAGCAGTTTATATGACAGCCCCTACGAGCAGTACTTC. The full variable domain, with the rest looked up from reference TRBV28 and TRBJ2-7, is DVKVTQSSRYLVKRTGEKVFLECVQDMDHENMFWYRQDPGLGLRLIYFSYDVKMKEKGDIPEGYSVSREKKERFSLILESASTNQTSMYLCASSLYDSPYEQYFGPGTRLTVT.

This clonotype was counted ten times or more. The gene calls are TRBV15 and TRBJ1-5; D is unclear. The CDR3 consists of 14 residues. Trimming shortened V by 0 bases and J by 5 bases, and 8 bases separated the two germline ends. Germline V gives CDR1 LNHNV, CDR2 YYDKDF (reference sequence). CDR3 amino acids: CATSRDLGDQPQHF. The CDR3 DNA follows: TGTGCCACCAGCAGAGATTTGGGTGATCAGCCCCAGCATTTT.

The CDR3 sequence: CSVDHERTGGYGYTF. The CDR3, as DNA: TGCAGCGTTGACCACGAACGGACAGGGGGGTATGGCTACACCTTC. The V gene is TRBV29-1, the J gene TRBJ1-2; 10 bases map to TRBD1. Germline V gives CDR1 SQVTM, CDR2 ANQGSEA. J gave up 5 bases and V 3 bases, and 9 bases lay outside the gene matches. CDR3 size: 15 residues.

This clonotype was observed at least ten times. The chain recombines TRBV7-9 with TRBJ2-5, with no clear D. The CDR3 loop spans 13 amino acids. Trimming removed 4 bases at V and 7 bases at J, with 13 bases between. Germline CDR1 SEHNR, CDR2 FQNEAQ (reference sequence). The CDR3 sequence is CASSSNTLGTQYF. DNA for the CDR3: TGTGCCAGCAGCTCCAACACCCTCGGGACCCAGTACTTC.

In this sample, this clonotype turned up a few times. The rearrangement links TRBV15 to TRBJ2-5; TRBD2 matches at 8 bases. The CDR3 runs 18 residues. V trimming: 2 bases; J trimming: 1 base; junction bases outside the gene matches: 12. The germline V gene has CDR1 LNHNV and CDR2 YYDKDF (reference sequence). CDR3 region: CATSRLPKEAGVQETQYF. The CDR3 DNA sequence: TGTGCCACCAGCAGACTACCCAAGGAAGCGGGGGTCCAAGAGACCCAGTACTTC.

This clonotype was counted many times. The CDR3 loop reads CSVAFGQGSLYEQYF. CDR3 DNA sequence: TGCAGCGTTGCCTTCGGACAGGGATCCCTCTACGAGCAGTACTTC. The chain has TRBV29-1 and TRBJ2-7; 8 bases align to TRBD1. CDR3 size: 15 residues. The germline V gene encodes CDR1 SQVTM and CDR2 ANQGSEA. V lost 4 bases and J lost 3; bases outside the gene matches: 11.

This clonotype was picked up many times. The rearrangement links TRBV6-2 or TRBV6-3 to TRBJ1-1, with D possibly matching TRBD1 (5 bases). The CDR3 runs to 14 residues. V gave up 6 bases and J gave up 4 bases, with 15 bases separating them. Germline CDR1 and CDR2: MNHEY and SVGEGT. CDR3 sequence: CASSREMRGTEAFF. The DNA of the CDR3 is TGTGCCAGCAGCAGGGAGATGCGTGGCACTGAAGCTTTCTTT.

The rearrangement joins TRBV5-1 to TRBJ2-3; D is undetermined. The CDR3 totals 14 residues. Trimming pared 4 bases from V and 6 bases from J, leaving 15 bases between. The V gene's germline CDR1 is SGHRS and CDR2 YFSETQ. The CDR3: CASSLGSPRDTQYF. For the CDR3, the DNA is TGCGCCAGCAGCCTTGGATCACCGAGGGATACGCAGTATTTT.

At least ten counts were recorded for this clonotype. V gene TRBV5-1 combines with J gene TRBJ2-5, with D possibly matching TRBD2 (6 bases). V lost 5 bases and J lost 6, with 14 bases in between. This CDR3 has 13 residues. The germline V gene encodes CDR1 SGHRS and CDR2 YFSETQ. CDR3 nucleotides: TGCGCCAGCAGTCCCTTCGGGAGCCAGACCCAGTACTTC. This encodes CASSPFGSQTQYF.

This clonotype showed up many times. A read error may account for a junction end that differs from germline. The rearrangement uses TRBV24-1 and TRBJ2-7, with D possibly called TRBD1 or TRBD2 (5 bases each). The CDR3 extends over 10 amino acids. The germline CDR1 and CDR2 sequences are KGHDR and SFDVKD. The CDR3 nucleotides are TGTGCCACCAGCTCTTGGGACGAAGACTTC. It translates to CATSSWDEDF.

At least ten counts were recorded for this clonotype. The chain has TRBV20-1 and TRBJ1-5; D perhaps matches TRBD1 (5 bases). The CDR3 length is 15 residues. The V gene's germline CDR1 is DFQATT and CDR2 SNEGSKA (reference sequence). V dropped 0 bases and J dropped 2 bases, with 11 bases sitting between them. The CDR3, as DNA: TGCAGTGCTAGAGATTGGGGGGATGGCAATCAGCCCCAGCATTTT. Encoded protein: CSARDWGDGNQPQHF.

This clonotype was detected ten times or more. The chain couples TRBV30 to TRBJ1-1; weak D call: TRBD1 (6 bases). V was pared by 2 bases and J by 11 bases, with 15 bases between. Germline V gene lookup returns CDR1 GTSNPN and CDR2 SVGIG (reference sequence). CDR3 length: 12 amino acids. CDR3 sequence: CAWSLKQGRAFF. DNA of the CDR3: TGTGCCTGGAGTCTCAAACAGGGCCGGGCTTTCTTT. Full variable domain (remainder filled in from reference TRBV30 and TRBJ1-1): SQTIHQWPATLVQPVGSPLSLECTVEGTSNPNLYWYRQAAGRGLQLLFYSVGIGQISSEVPQNLSASRPQDRQFILSSKKLLLSDSGFYLCAWSLKQGRAFFGQGTRLTVV.

V usage is TRBV7-2 and J usage is TRBJ2-7, with no clear D. Germline V lookup: CDR1 SGHTA, CDR2 FQGNSA. This CDR3 region has 13 residues. Trimming stripped 3 bases from V and 2 bases from J, with 8 bases between. DNA for the CDR3: TGTGCCAGCAGCTTTGCACGAGCCTACGAGCAGTACTTC. This sequence encodes CASSFARAYEQYF.

In its sample, this clonotype was seen a few times. A clone one base away is much larger, so this may be a read error. This sequence joins TRBV6-1 and TRBJ1-1; no reliable D call. CDR3 length equals 15 residues. CDR1 is MNHNS, CDR2 SASEGT, per germline. CDR3 in amino acids: CASSEAGPLRTEACF. The CDR3 DNA sequence: TGTGCCAGCAGTGAAGCAGGCCCCCTGAGGACTGAAGCTTGCTTT.

On this clonotype itself: The junction differs from germline at one of its ends, possibly a read error. The chain uses TRBV6-5 and TRBJ2-7; TRBD2 agrees at 7 bases. Per germline, CDR1 MNHEY and CDR2 SVGAGI. The CDR3 length is 16 residues. The CDR3 region has the DNA TGTGCCAGCAGTTACTCAATTCCGGGGGGAGGGTTCGAGCAATACTTC. Protein sequence: CASSYSIPGGGFEQYF.

This clonotype was counted at least ten times. The chain links TRBV4-1 to TRBJ1-2; maybe TRBD1 (5 bases). V was pared by 0 bases and J by 4 bases, with 12 bases between. This CDR3 contains 15 residues. CDR1 and CDR2 (germline): MGHRA, YSYEKL. The CDR3 loop reads CASSQEGQGGYGYTF. The CDR3 region has the DNA TGCGCCAGCAGCCAAGAAGGGCAGGGAGGCTATGGCTACACCTTC.

This clonotype has ten or more counts. This rearrangement joins TRBV28 to TRBJ2-5; D ambiguous. The CDR3 totals 12 residues. The V end was cut by 7 bases, the J end by 5 bases, with 11 bases between. Germline CDR1 reads MDHEN; CDR2 reads SYDVKM. CDR3 bases: TGTGCCAGCAATAGCTTTGGGGAGACCCAGTACTTC. This gives the protein CASNSFGETQYF.

The chain combines TRBV2 with TRBJ1-5; perhaps TRBD1 as D (6 bases). Trimming took 2 bases from V and 2 from J, leaving 16 bases between them. CDR1 SNHLY and CDR2 FYNNEI come from the germline V gene. The CDR3 covers 17 residues. The CDR3 nucleotides are TGTGCCAGCAGTGAACCTAAGGGACAATGGGGCAATCAGCCCCAGCATTTT. Translated, it gives CASSEPKGQWGNQPQHF.

There are many counts of this clonotype. The limits of the CDR3 on the DNA are not certain, so only TCRdb's listed CDR3 is given. V usage is TRBV12-3 or TRBV12-4 and J usage is TRBJ2-4; the table's TRBD2 call for D was not verified on the DNA. Inclusive of both ends, the CDR3 amounts to 20 amino acids. This chain's CDR3 is CASSLRQVAGGTTNKNIKYF.

At least ten counts were recorded for this clonotype. This chain connects TRBV2 to TRBJ1-5; D is uncertain. Germline-derived CDR1 and CDR2 are SNHLY and FYNNEI. V gave up 1 base and J gave up 2 bases, with 12 bases separating them. The CDR3 runs 16 residues. The chain's CDR3 is CASSEEGPWGNQPQHF. CDR3 coding DNA: TGTGCCAGCAGTGAAGAGGGCCCCTGGGGCAATCAGCCCCAGCATTTT.